This paragraph covers one TCR beta chain sequence. The record originates from a study of OX40 agonist ivuxolimab in advanced cancers. V lost 1 base to trimming and J lost 3 bases; unmatched junction nucleotides: 8. CDR3 size: 16 residues. The germline gives CDR1 KGHSH, CDR2 LQKENI. The table came from immunoSEQ multiplex PCR; TCRdb's copy has only in-frame clones and leaves some out. The sample shows approximately 89,000 clones, roughly 93% of them seen only once. The chain couples TRBV18 to TRBJ1-2; TRBD1 matches 7 bases. This clonotype was obtained from an adult with an advanced solid tumor such as melanoma, head and neck, liver or kidney cancer. The input for sequencing was CD4+ or CD8+ T cells sorted from blood, taken in a trial of the OX40 agonist ivuxolimab. CDR3 nucleotide sequence: TGTGCCAGCTCACCACTCTCGGCTACAGGGGACTATGGCTACACCTTC. Translation gives CASSPLSATGDYGYTF.